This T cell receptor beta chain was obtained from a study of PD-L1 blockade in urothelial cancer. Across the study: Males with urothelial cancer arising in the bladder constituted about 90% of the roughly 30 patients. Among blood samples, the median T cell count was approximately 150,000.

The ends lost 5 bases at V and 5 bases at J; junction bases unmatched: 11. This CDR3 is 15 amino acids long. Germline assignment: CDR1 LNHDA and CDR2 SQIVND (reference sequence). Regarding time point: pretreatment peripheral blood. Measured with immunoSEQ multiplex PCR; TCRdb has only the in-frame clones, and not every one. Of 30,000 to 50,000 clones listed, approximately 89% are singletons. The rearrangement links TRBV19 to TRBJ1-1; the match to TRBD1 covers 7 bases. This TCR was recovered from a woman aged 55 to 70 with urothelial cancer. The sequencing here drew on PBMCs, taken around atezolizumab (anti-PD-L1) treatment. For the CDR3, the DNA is TGTGCCAGTAGTGGGCCCCGACAGGGAAAGACTGAAGCTTTCTTT. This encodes CASSGPRQGKTEAFF.